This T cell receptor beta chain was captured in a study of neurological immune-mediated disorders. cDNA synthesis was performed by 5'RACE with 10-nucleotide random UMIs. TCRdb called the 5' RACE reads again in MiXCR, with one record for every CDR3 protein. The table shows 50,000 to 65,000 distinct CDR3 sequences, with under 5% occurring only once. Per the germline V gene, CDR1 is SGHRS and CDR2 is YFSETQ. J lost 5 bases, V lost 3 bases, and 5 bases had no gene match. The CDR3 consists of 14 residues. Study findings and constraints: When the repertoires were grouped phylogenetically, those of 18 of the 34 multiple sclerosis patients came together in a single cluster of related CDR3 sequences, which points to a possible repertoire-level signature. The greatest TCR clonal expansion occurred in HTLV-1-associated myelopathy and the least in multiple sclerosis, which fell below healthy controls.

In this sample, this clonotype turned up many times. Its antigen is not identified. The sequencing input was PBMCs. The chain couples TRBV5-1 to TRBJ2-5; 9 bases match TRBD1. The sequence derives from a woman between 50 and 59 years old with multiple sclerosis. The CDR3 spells CASSSQGAEETQYF. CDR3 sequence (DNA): TGCGCCAGCAGCTCACAGGGGGCAGAGGAGACCCAGTACTTC.